This TCR beta chain was found in a study of blood T cells in healthy people across ages (dated by TCRdb to about 2015). Looking at the study overall: In model experiments, template switching captured roughly one uniquely barcoded TCR beta cDNA molecule for every two T cells. Using the same blood draw, the study looked at two additional independent replicas of 1 million unique cDNA reads for two donors, one aged 18 to 30 and the other aged 80 or older. The donors were divided into four age groups: young (average around 15 years), middle-aged (about 39), aged (approximately 64) and long-lived (roughly 82). Age-related changes in TCR beta repertoire diversity were measured in the study by deep sequencing normalized with unique cDNA molecular identifiers. To avoid experimental bias, donors of different ages were spread randomly across the sequencing lanes. Beyond this particular receptor, the publication reports: As age increased, observed TCR beta diversity per million T cells dropped in a roughly linear way, and a significant reduction was already evident by age about 40. Observed TCR beta diversity correlated strongly with the percentage of naive T cells measured by flow cytometry. Bulk unsorted PBMC profiling prevented conclusive comparison of naive and antigen-experienced compartments. Because donor CMV infection status was unknown, age-related changes in expanded clonotypes were potentially confounded. Compared with the aged group, the long-lived group had more naive CD4+ T cells, fewer expanded clones and increased TCR diversity, suggesting age selection. Estimates of total diversity based on one million sequenced T cells were considered lower bounds and underestimates.

The approximately 39 donors, aged about 6 to 90 years, were systemically healthy Caucasian individuals from Russia. Each donor gave around 9.5 milliliters of peripheral blood, collected into EDTA-treated Vacutainer tubes. Ficoll-Paque density-gradient centrifugation was used to isolate PBMCs, with at least 6.5 million per sample. Trizol reagent was used to extract total RNA from PBMCs, with at least 5.5 micrograms per sample. For every donor, an aliquot of PBMCs went through flow cytometry to measure the percentages of naive CD45RAhigh/CD27high T cells. Library preparation employed 5' RACE. Sequencing was performed on an Illumina HiSeq 2500. A second PCR of about 6 to 11 cycles was run with a J-beta primer mix and a sample-barcoded 5' primer. A unique molecular identifier was introduced onto each TCR beta cDNA molecule by a template-switch 5' adaptor carrying 12 random nucleotides. Each sample yielded at least 2.5 million CDR3-containing paired-end reads. First-strand cDNA synthesis was performed from all RNA using the Mint cDNA synthesis kit, with priming by a TRBC-specific oligonucleotide. Following uracil-DNA glycosylase treatment, a first 18-cycle PCR with universal primers M1SS and BC2_uni_R was performed on all cDNA. In the source study's methods: Normalization of each sample was performed by random selection of 1 million high-quality reads, each carrying a distinct molecular identifier. Reads with shared molecular identifiers were discarded instead of being binned into consensus sequences. MiTCR, with a Q25 quality threshold and the strictest error-elimination algorithm, was used for CDR3 identification, clonotype clustering and error correction. A nonparametric unseen species model using Euler transformation provided a lower-bound estimate of total TCR beta diversity. TCRdb took the public reads, trimmed them with fastp at Q25, ran MiXCR for clone calling and kept in-frame beta chains. Each CDR3 protein appears once, grouped with its most common genes and DNA. V and J calls and clone size were set by TCRdb, not the authors. Present in this sample are some 1,500,000 distinct CDR3 sequences, around 40% of which were seen just once. The top ten clones comprise approximately 4.1% of the sample.

On this clonotype: Its antigen target is currently unknown. No much larger clone exists at a distance of one base, and base qualities are not known.

The sample comprised blood. The sequence was collected from a woman under 30 in good health.

The encoded CDR3 is CAGARDTETNYGYTF. The nucleotides are TGTGCCGGGGCCCGGGACACCGAAACAAACTATGGCTACACCTTC. The chain is encoded by TRBV30 joined to TRBJ1-2; the D gene is perhaps TRBD1, from 6 matching bases. V and J are truncated by 8 bases and 2 bases respectively, leaving an intervening sequence of 21 bases. CDR1 and CDR2, per the germline V gene (reference sequence), are GTSNPN and SVGIG. Its CDR3 holds 15 amino acids, cysteine through phenylalanine. The retained sequence is limited to the CDR3, 45 bases, with the frame set at the first base.